Shown below are 28 T cell receptor beta chains from a single sample sequenced in a study of shared clonotypes between healthy human individuals. Sequencing was performed with immunoSEQ multiplex PCR; in TCRdb, only in-frame clones are kept and a portion is missing. The top ten clones hold 0.37% of a sample with roughly 2,300,000 clones, 85% to 95% of them seen once. The sequencing input was naive CD4+ T cells from PBMCs. Subset in this sample: CD45RA+ positively selected. These receptors were taken from a man between 18 and 35 years old in good health. Some clones in this sample may be carry-over from other donors' samples.

This chain uses TRBV15 with TRBJ2-5; 7 bases map to TRBD1. The CDR3 is made up of 13 amino acids. V was clipped by 7 bases and J by 5 bases; unmatched bases: 7. The germline gives CDR1 LNHNV, CDR2 YYDKDF (reference sequence). As DNA, the CDR3 is TGTGCCACCAATACAGGGGATCGGGAGACCCAGTACTTC. The encoded protein is CATNTGDRETQYF.

The rearrangement links TRBV11-3 to TRBJ2-7; D is uncertain. The CDR3 is 14 residues long. Germline assignment: CDR1 SGHNT and CDR2 YENEEA. Trimming removed 4 bases from V and 5 bases from J, with 15 bases in between. The CDR3 reads CASSYRALPHEQYF. As DNA, the CDR3 is TGTGCCAGCAGCTATAGAGCCCTTCCTCACGAGCAGTACTTC.

The chain combines TRBV29-1 with TRBJ1-2; D gene uncertain. CDR1 is SQVTM and CDR2 is ANQGSEA in the germline V gene. The ends were cut back, 3 bases at V and 4 bases at J, with 9 bases in the middle. The CDR3 totals 12 residues. This chain's CDR3 is CSVEAWSYGYTF. For the CDR3, the DNA is TGCAGCGTTGAGGCCTGGAGCTATGGCTACACCTTC.

The V gene is TRBV6-5, the J gene TRBJ2-7, with TRBD2 matching 11 bases. This CDR3 region has 15 residues. Trimming at V came to 5 bases and at J to 4 bases, leaving 7 bases not matched to a gene. Germline V gene sequence: CDR1 MNHEY, CDR2 SVGAGI. The CDR3 loop reads CASSLSGRAGYEQYF. DNA for the CDR3: TGTGCCAGCAGTCTTAGCGGGAGGGCCGGGTACGAGCAGTACTTC.

The V gene is TRBV18, the J gene TRBJ2-7; D is unresolved. This CDR3 is built from 16 residues. Germline loops: CDR1 KGHSH, CDR2 LQKENI. The V and J ends lost 0 bases and 1 base respectively, with 13 bases between them. The CDR3 DNA is TGTGCCAGCTCACCACCAGTGCAGTCGGGTTCCTACGAGCAGTACTTC. Amino acids: CASSPPVQSGSYEQYF.

The chain joins TRBV7-2 to TRBJ2-7; D possibly corresponds to TRBD2 (5 bases). This CDR3 contains 16 residues. Trimming cost V 0 bases and J 0 bases, with 12 bases left between them. The V gene's germline CDR1 is SGHTA and CDR2 FQGNSA. The CDR3 region has the DNA TGTGCCAGCAGCTTAGCCGCGGGTGGGAGCTCCTACGAGCAGTACTTC. Its protein product is CASSLAAGGSSYEQYF.

The J gene is TRBJ2-5, the V gene TRBV11-2; 9 bases are shared with TRBD2. Germline values: CDR1 SGHAT, CDR2 FQNNGV. V lost 3 bases to trimming and J lost 5 bases; unmatched junction nucleotides: 7. CDR3 length: 15 amino acids. This CDR3 reads CASSFLAGGWETQYF. The CDR3 DNA reads TGTGCCAGCAGCTTCCTCGCGGGAGGGTGGGAGACCCAGTACTTC.

The CDR3 loop reads CASSFDRADTQYF. DNA of the CDR3: TGTGCCAGCAGCTTTGACCGAGCAGATACGCAGTATTTT. V and J are TRBV7-3 and TRBJ2-3; no firm D call. CDR1 and CDR2 (germline): SGHTA, FQGTGA. The CDR3 has 13 residues. V lost 3 bases, J lost 4 bases, and 8 bases lay in between.

The genes are TRBV5-6 and TRBJ1-1; D gene uncertain. Per germline, CDR1 SGHDT and CDR2 YYEEEE. The CDR3 runs 14 residues. Deletions cut 0 bases from V and 3 bases from J, with 9 bases between. The CDR3 DNA reads as TGTGCCAGCAGCTTGGCGGGAGAATACACTGAAGCTTTCTTT. Translation gives CASSLAGEYTEAFF.

The DNA for the CDR3 is TGTGCCTGGAGTTCAGGGCTCTCTGGGGCCAACGTCCTGACTTTC. It encodes CAWSSGLSGANVLTF. This chain uses TRBV30 with TRBJ2-6; TRBD1 might be the D (5 bases). V was clipped by 2 bases and J by 0 bases, with 8 bases between them. Germline CDR1 reads GTSNPN; CDR2 reads SVGIG (reference sequence). The CDR3 extends over 15 amino acids.

The chain links TRBV7-9 to TRBJ2-7, with D possibly being TRBD1 (5 bases). The CDR3 totals 15 residues. Trimming removed 5 bases at V and 6 bases at J, with 20 bases between. Germline CDR1 and CDR2: SEHNR and FQNEAQ (reference sequence). The CDR3, as DNA: TGTGCCAGCAGCCCCTGGGGCACTCCCCGGGCCGAGCAGTACTTC. This sequence encodes CASSPWGTPRAEQYF. The whole variable domain, remainder taken from reference TRBV7-9 and TRBJ2-7, is DTGVSQNPRHKITKRGQNVTFRCDPISEHNRLYWYRQTLGQGPEFLTYFQNEAQLEKSRLLSDRFSAERPKGSFSTLEIQRTEQGDSAMYLCASSPWGTPRAEQYFGPGTRLTVT.

This sequence joins TRBV30 and TRBJ2-7; 11 nucleotides agree with TRBD2. V lost 4 bases to trimming and J lost 1 base; unmatched junction nucleotides: 3. This CDR3 is built from 14 residues. The germline CDR1 and CDR2 sequences are GTSNPN and SVGIG (reference sequence). The CDR3 DNA sequence: TGTGCCTGGACTACTAGCGGGAGATCCTACGAGCAGTACTTC. Amino acid sequence: CAWTTSGRSYEQYF.

V gene TRBV5-1 combines with J gene TRBJ1-4; D unresolved. Deletions cut 2 bases from V and 2 bases from J, with 10 bases between. The germline CDR1 and CDR2 sequences are SGHRS and YFSETQ. CDR3 length equals 15 residues. CDR3 nucleotides: TGCGCCAGCAGCTTAGCGGTGGGTACTAATGAAAAACTGTTTTTT. This encodes CASSLAVGTNEKLFF.

V gene TRBV4-3 combines with J gene TRBJ2-3; D might be TRBD2 (6 bases). CDR3 size: 17 residues. From germline, CDR1 is LGHNA and CDR2 YSLEER. With 0 bases removed from V and 4 bases from J, the gap between germline ends came to 17 bases. CDR3 amino acids: CASSQEGVAEGADTQYF. CDR3 nucleotide sequence: TGCGCCAGCAGCCAAGAGGGGGTAGCGGAGGGAGCAGATACGCAGTATTTT.

The chain links TRBV10-3 to TRBJ2-7; D might be TRBD1 (6 bases). The V end was cut by 10 bases, the J end by 3 bases, with 10 bases between. This CDR3 has 11 amino acids. Germline CDR1 is ENHRY and CDR2 is SYGVKD. CDR3 bases: TGTGCCACCCGACAGGACTACGAGCAGTACTTC. Protein product: CATRQDYEQYF.

V usage is TRBV28 and J usage is TRBJ2-7; no definite D call. This CDR3 spans 12 amino acids. V was pared by 2 bases and J by 6 bases, with 8 bases between. The V gene's germline CDR1 is MDHEN and CDR2 SYDVKM. The CDR3 nucleotides read TGTGCCAGCAGTTTAAGGCTTTCCGAGCAGTACTTC. Protein product: CASSLRLSEQYF.

This rearrangement joins TRBV29-1 to TRBJ2-7; TRBD2 is a possible D gene (7 bases). The CDR3 length is 15 residues. CDR1 is SQVTM, CDR2 ANQGSEA, per germline. Trimming removed 7 bases from V and 1 base from J, with 20 bases in between. Here the CDR3 DNA reads TGCAGCGCCGTTGGATGGGGAGGGGGATCCTACGAGCAGTACTTC. This encodes CSAVGWGGGSYEQYF.

J is TRBJ2-1 and V is TRBV29-1; 10 positions agree with TRBD2. CDR1 is SQVTM, CDR2 ANQGSEA, per germline. The CDR3 has 17 amino acids. J lost 2 bases, V lost 4 bases, and 11 bases had no gene match. CDR3: CSVGALAGARAYNEQFF. The CDR3 DNA is TGCAGCGTTGGTGCTCTAGCGGGAGCTCGCGCCTACAATGAGCAGTTCTTC.

This chain joins TRBV6-4 and TRBJ2-1; D may be TRBD2 (6 bases). Germline CDR1 is MRHNA and CDR2 is SNTAGT. The germline V and J ends were trimmed by 11 bases and 5 bases, with 22 bases remaining between them. This CDR3 has 15 amino acids. The CDR3 spells CARGDRGGRDNEQFF. The CDR3 DNA reads as TGTGCCCGCGGAGATCGGGGAGGCCGGGACAATGAGCAGTTCTTC.

As to this clone: The identical CDR3 is also encoded by other nucleotide sequences in the sample. The J gene is TRBJ1-1, the V gene TRBV18; D unclear. The CDR3 is 12 residues long. Trimming cost V 2 bases and J 5 bases, with 6 bases left between them. In germline, CDR1 is KGHSH, CDR2 LQKENI. This CDR3 reads CASSPGSTEAFF. CDR3 nucleotides: TGTGCCAGCTCACCAGGGAGTACTGAAGCTTTCTTT.

A note on this clone: Other DNA sequences of this sample code for an identical CDR3. V is TRBV5-1 and J is TRBJ2-7; 11 bases map to TRBD2. Germline V CDR1 and CDR2: SGHRS, YFSETQ. After removal of 4 bases from V and 3 bases from J, the junction contained 3 bases not matched to a gene. This CDR3 comprises 14 residues. The CDR3 coding sequence is TGCGCCAGCAGCGGCGGACTAGCGGGCTACGAGCAGTACTTC. Amino acids: CASSGGLAGYEQYF.

The J gene is TRBJ2-7, the V gene TRBV9; possibly TRBD2 for D (5 bases). The CDR3 loop spans 14 amino acids. Per the germline V gene, CDR1 is SGDLS and CDR2 is YYNGEE. V was shortened by 0 bases and J by 7 bases, with 14 bases between the two germline ends. The CDR3 DNA reads as TGTGCCAGCAGCGTAGATCTAGCCGCCCCAGAGCAGTACTTC. Translating gives CASSVDLAAPEQYF.

This rearrangement joins TRBV6-1 to TRBJ2-5; D not certain. The J call may be incorrect, as the DNA end agrees better with TRBJ2-7. The germline gives CDR1 MNHNS, CDR2 SASEGT. There are 13 residues in the CDR3. CDR3 DNA sequence: TGTGCCAGCAGTGTCCAGGAATCCTACGAGCAGTACTTC. Encoded protein: CASSVQESYEQYF.

The chain is built from TRBV5-1 and TRBJ2-6; the D call may be TRBD1 or TRBD2 (5 bases each). The V end was cut by 0 bases, the J end by 0 bases, with 7 bases between. CDR3 length: 16 residues. Germline CDR1 SGHRS, CDR2 YFSETQ. The CDR3 DNA is TGCGCCAGCAGCTTGGCAGGGAGCTCTGGGGCCAACGTCCTGACTTTC. The encoded protein is CASSLAGSSGANVLTF.

A note on this clone: Within the sample, other DNA sequences also encode this same CDR3. V usage is TRBV7-2 and J usage is TRBJ1-1; the D gene is possibly TRBD1 (6 bases). The CDR3 sequence is 13 residues long. V was pared by 4 bases and J by 3 bases, with 9 bases between. Germline CDR1 SGHTA, CDR2 FQGNSA. The CDR3 sequence: CASSSTGHTEAFF. The CDR3 nucleotides are TGTGCCAGCAGCTCGACAGGTCACACTGAAGCTTTCTTT.

The V call is TRBV28, the J call TRBJ2-3; 9 bases agree with TRBD1. CDR1 and CDR2 from the germline V gene are MDHEN and SYDVKM. The J segment lost 4 bases and the V segment lost 6 bases, leaving 2 bases of the junction unmatched. The CDR3 totals 13 residues. CDR3 DNA sequence: TGTGCCAGCAGAACAGGGGGCGCAGATACGCAGTATTTT. It translates to CASRTGGADTQYF.

This clone has only a few counts. The J gene is TRBJ1-1, the V gene TRBV28, with TRBD1 matching over 7 bases. The CDR3 length is 14 residues. The germline gives CDR1 MDHEN, CDR2 SYDVKM. With V trimmed by 11 bases and J by 1 base, 10 bases remained unmatched. CDR3 DNA: TGTGCCGGTTCCTCGGGACAGCGGAACACTGAAGCTTTCTTT. Protein product: CAGSSGQRNTEAFF.

V and J are TRBV6-1 and TRBJ1-1, with TRBD1 matching over 9 bases. V dropped 10 bases and J dropped 3; count of bases not matched to a gene: 12. The CDR3 runs to 15 residues. Germline values: CDR1 MNHNS, CDR2 SASEGT. In DNA form, the CDR3 reads TGTGCCACCTATCACAACAGGGGGCATTACACTGAAGCTTTCTTT. Protein: CATYHNRGHYTEAFF.